The 30 T cell receptor beta chains listed next were all sequenced from one sample in a study of glioma-infiltrating T cells after dendritic cell vaccination. Clones were sequenced by immunoSEQ multiplex PCR, and TCRdb holds only the in-frame ones, with some missing. The data show 110,000 or so clones, 90% seen once. Time point defined: after dendritic cell vaccination, including at tumor progression/relapse. The specimen comprised blood, sampled after dendritic cell vaccination. The receptors were sampled from a human donor with glioblastoma.

The chain is built from TRBV11-2 and TRBJ2-2, with TRBD2 matching over 11 bases. The junction had 12 bases not matched to a gene; V was cut back by 5 bases and J by 7 bases. Germline V lookup: CDR1 SGHAT, CDR2 FQNNGV. The CDR3 runs 17 residues. The CDR3 nucleotides read TGTGCCAGCAGCCCCCGGGGGATAGCGGGGGGGAACGGGGAGCTGTTTTTT. Translation: CASSPRGIAGGNGELFF. Full variable domain (rest looked up from reference TRBV11-2 and TRBJ2-2): EAGVAQSPRYKIIEKRQSVAFWCNPISGHATLYWYQQILGQGPKLLIQFQNNGVVDDSQLPKDRFSAERLKGVDSTLKIQPAKLEDSAVYLCASSPRGIAGGNGELFFGEGSRLTVL.

The chain has TRBV5-5 and TRBJ1-5; D possibly corresponds to TRBD1 (5 bases). Germline V lookup: CDR1 SGHKS, CDR2 YYEKEE (reference sequence). The V and J ends lost 5 bases and 2 bases respectively, with 14 bases between them. CDR3 length: 15 residues. This chain's CDR3 is CASRSSTDGNQPQHF. The CDR3 DNA is TGTGCCAGCAGGTCCTCGACAGATGGCAATCAGCCCCAGCATTTT.

The chain links TRBV10-3 to TRBJ1-2; D gene unclear. Germline values: CDR1 ENHRY, CDR2 SYGVKD. The CDR3 runs 14 residues. The germline V and J ends were trimmed by 10 bases and 6 bases, with 21 bases remaining between them. The chain's CDR3 is CASLPRPGEDGYTF. The CDR3 nucleotides read TGTGCCAGCCTACCCCGCCCCGGGGAGGATGGCTACACCTTC.

This chain connects TRBV6-1 to TRBJ1-1; D unclear. CDR1 and CDR2 (germline): MNHNS, SASEGT. The V and J ends lost 0 bases and 2 bases respectively, with 7 bases between them. There are 14 residues in the CDR3. DNA of the CDR3: TGTGCCAGCAGTGAAGCGCTGGCTAACACTGAAGCTTTCTTT. It translates to CASSEALANTEAFF.

The gene calls are TRBV5-6 and TRBJ2-7, with 9 bases lining up with TRBD2. The J segment lost 2 bases and the V segment lost 0 bases, leaving 6 bases of the junction unmatched. This CDR3 comprises 16 residues. The germline V gene has CDR1 SGHDT and CDR2 YYEEEE. CDR3 DNA sequence: TGTGCCAGCAGCTTGGTGTCGGGCGGGAGGGCCTACGAGCAGTACTTC. Translation gives CASSLVSGGRAYEQYF.

This sequence joins TRBV5-1 and TRBJ1-1; D is unresolved. CDR3 size: 13 residues. Germline CDR1 is SGHRS and CDR2 is YFSETQ. V was trimmed by 5 bases and J by 2 bases, leaving 10 bases between them. In DNA, the CDR3 is TGCGCCAGCAGAACCGGTCCTAACACTGAAGCTTTCTTT. Protein product: CASRTGPNTEAFF.

The chain is built from TRBV4-1 and TRBJ1-5; perhaps TRBD1 as D (5 bases). The germline V gene encodes CDR1 MGHRA and CDR2 YSYEKL. V lost 2 bases to trimming and J lost 6 bases, with 20 bases between them. This CDR3 has 17 amino acids. In DNA, the CDR3 is TGCGCCAGCAGCCAACCGATGACCCGGCAGGGTTTTCAGCCCCAGCATTTT. Residues: CASSQPMTRQGFQPQHF.

This sequence joins TRBV14 and TRBJ1-2; TRBD1 matches 11 bases. The J segment lost 3 bases and the V segment lost 1 base, leaving 7 bases of the junction unmatched. The germline V gene has CDR1 SGHDN and CDR2 FVKESK. This CDR3 spans 17 amino acids. This chain's CDR3 is CASSQALWTGGDYGYTF. The CDR3 nucleotides read TGTGCCAGCAGCCAAGCCCTATGGACAGGGGGCGACTATGGCTACACCTTC.

J is TRBJ2-3 and V is TRBV5-4; 7 bases line up with TRBD2. From germline, CDR1 is SGHNT and CDR2 YYREEE (reference sequence). This CDR3 has 15 amino acids. V shed 4 bases and J 3 bases; nucleotides not matched to a gene: 8. CDR3 region: CASSPGTGGTDTQYF. Written as DNA, the CDR3 is TGTGCCAGCAGCCCTGGTACCGGGGGGACAGATACGCAGTATTTT.

The table lists this clone with a few counts. The chain has TRBV28 and TRBJ2-2, with 9 bases that match TRBD1. V shed 6 bases and J 5 bases; nucleotides not matched to a gene: 4. CDR3 length: 14 amino acids. The germline V gene encodes CDR1 MDHEN and CDR2 SYDVKM. This CDR3 reads CASSGTGSTGELFF. The CDR3 DNA is TGTGCCAGCAGCGGGACAGGGTCGACCGGGGAGCTGTTTTTT.

This chain uses TRBV28 with TRBJ2-2; TRBD2 matches 10 bases. In germline, CDR1 is MDHEN, CDR2 SYDVKM. This CDR3 spans 15 amino acids. V shed 5 bases and J 7 bases; nucleotides not matched to a gene: 7. Written as DNA, the CDR3 is TGTGCCAGCAGTGCCCCTAGCGGGAGTCACGGGGAGCTGTTTTTT. This sequence encodes CASSAPSGSHGELFF.

This clone was counted only a few times. The chain carries TRBV7-2 and TRBJ2-5; unclear D gene. Germline V gene sequence: CDR1 SGHTA, CDR2 FQGNSA. Deletions cut 3 bases from V and 5 bases from J, with 13 bases between. The CDR3 contains 14 residues. CDR3 DNA: TGTGCCAGCAGCTTGTCACGGGTAGGCGAGACCCAGTACTTC. Amino acid sequence: CASSLSRVGETQYF.

The chain carries TRBV19 and TRBJ2-2, with a weak D call TRBD1 (6 bases). CDR1 and CDR2 from the germline V gene are LNHDA and SQIVND (reference sequence). The CDR3 runs 15 residues. The V gene lost 3 bases and the J gene lost 4 bases, with 12 bases spanning the gap. CDR3 bases: TGTGCCAGTAGTATCAAGGCAGGGGCCACCGGGGAGCTGTTTTTT. It specifies CASSIKAGATGELFF.

The chain employs TRBV5-1 and TRBJ1-1, with 7 nucleotides matching TRBD1. CDR3 length: 13 residues. The V segment lost 2 bases and the J segment 7 bases; nucleotides outside the gene matches: 5. Germline lookup yields CDR1 SGHRS and CDR2 YFSETQ. The CDR3 DNA follows: TGCGCCAGCAGCTTTACAGGGGCCGGTGAAGCTTTCTTT. This sequence encodes CASSFTGAGEAFF.

This chain uses TRBV18 with TRBJ1-1, with D perhaps matching TRBD1 (6 bases). V shed 2 bases and J shed 5 bases, with 12 bases lying between them. The CDR3 is 14 amino acids. The germline V gene encodes CDR1 KGHSH and CDR2 LQKENI. The CDR3 DNA reads as TGTGCCAGCTCACCATCAAAGGGGGTGACTGAAGCTTTCTTT. Its protein is CASSPSKGVTEAFF. Using reference TRBV18 and TRBJ1-1 for the parts outside the CDR3, the full variable domain is NAGVMQNPRHLVRRRGQEARLRCSPMKGHSHVYWYRQLPEEGLKFMVYLQKENIIDESGMPKERFSAEFPKEGPSILRIQQVVRGDSAAYFCASSPSKGVTEAFFGQGTRLTVV.

The J gene is TRBJ2-1, the V gene TRBV10-3; 10 bases are shared with TRBD2. The CDR3 contains 18 residues. Per germline, CDR1 ENHRY and CDR2 SYGVKD. The J segment lost 2 bases and the V segment lost 3 bases, leaving 10 bases of the junction unmatched. The CDR3 loop is CAISDPDGLAEAYNEQFF. The CDR3 coding sequence is TGTGCCATCAGTGACCCTGATGGACTAGCGGAAGCCTACAATGAGCAGTTCTTC.

The chain joins TRBV10-3 to TRBJ2-5; possibly TRBD1 for D (6 bases). CDR1 is ENHRY, CDR2 SYGVKD, per germline. V was clipped by 3 bases and J by 7 bases, with 15 bases between them. The CDR3 loop spans 14 amino acids. For the CDR3, the DNA is TGTGCCATCAGTGACCTCCAGGGGCCAGGGACCCAGTACTTC. It translates to CAISDLQGPGTQYF.

The chain employs TRBV6-1 and TRBJ2-2; TRBD2 matches 9 bases. From germline, CDR1 is MNHNS and CDR2 SASEGT. The CDR3 contains 15 residues. V was pared by 7 bases and J by 1 base, with 4 bases of the junction left unmatched. The CDR3 DNA follows: TGTGCCAGCACCGAACTAGCGGGGAACACCGGGGAGCTGTTTTTT. Residues: CASTELAGNTGELFF.

V and J are TRBV21-1 and TRBJ1-2. TRBV21-1 is noted as a pseudogene. The CDR3 spans 14 residues. The CDR3 bases are TGTGCCAGCAGCAAAGAGGGGAGGAGGGACGGCTACACCTTC. This sequence encodes CASSKEGRRDGYTF.

The chain uses TRBV12-5 and TRBJ2-1; a weak D match, TRBD1 (6 bases). The germline V and J ends were trimmed by 2 bases and 7 bases, with 9 bases remaining between them. Germline assignment: CDR1 LGHNT and CDR2 FRNRAP. The CDR3 sequence is 13 residues long. Here the CDR3 reads CASGLPGVNEQFF. As DNA, the CDR3 is TGTGCTAGTGGTTTGCCAGGGGTGAATGAGCAGTTCTTC.

The J gene is TRBJ2-5, the V gene TRBV2; D remains ambiguous. The ends were cut back, 2 bases at V and 5 bases at J, with 9 bases in the middle. From germline, CDR1 is SNHLY and CDR2 FYNNEI. The CDR3 covers 13 residues. The CDR3 is CASSELARETQYF. The CDR3 bases are TGTGCCAGCAGTGAACTGGCCAGGGAGACCCAGTACTTC. The full variable domain, its missing parts supplied by reference TRBV2 and TRBJ2-5, is EPEVTQTPSHQVTQMGQEVILRCVPISNHLYFYWYRQILGQKVEFLVSFYNNEISEKSEIFDDQFSVERPDGSNFTLKIRSTKLEDSAMYFCASSELARETQYFGPGTRLLVL.

V is TRBV5-1 and J is TRBJ1-2, with a possible D match to TRBD1 (6 bases). CDR3 length equals 13 residues. Between the trimmed V and J ends, which lost 0 bases and 5 bases, there was a span of 8 bases. The germline gives CDR1 SGHRS, CDR2 YFSETQ. CDR3: CASSLDRAYGYTF. The CDR3 nucleotides read TGCGCCAGCAGCTTGGACAGGGCTTATGGCTACACCTTC.

The J gene is TRBJ2-3, the V gene TRBV4-1; D might be TRBD2 (6 bases). V lost 1 base and J 1 base, leaving 12 bases between the germline ends. The CDR3 has 16 residues. Looked up from germline, CDR1 is MGHRA and CDR2 is YSYEKL. The CDR3 DNA follows: TGCGCCAGCAGCCAAGTCGGGGGATCGGGCACAGATACGCAGTATTTT. Its protein product is CASSQVGGSGTDTQYF.

This clone came up a few times. The chain joins TRBV5-1 to TRBJ1-4; 7 bases agree with TRBD1. CDR1 is SGHRS and CDR2 is YFSETQ in the germline V gene. The CDR3 is 17 residues long. V lost 4 bases and J lost 3; bases outside the gene matches: 12. CDR3 region: CASSPWGQTSPNEKLFF. Written as DNA, the CDR3 is TGCGCCAGCAGCCCATGGGGACAGACGTCCCCTAATGAAAAACTGTTTTTT.

CDR3 DNA sequence: TGTGCCAGCAGCTTGGATAGCCAAGAGACCCAGTACTTC. Protein sequence: CASSLDSQETQYF. The chain recombines TRBV5-6 with TRBJ2-5; D gene ambiguous. The V end lost 0 bases, the J end lost 1 base, and 4 bases lay between the germline ends. This CDR3 is built from 13 residues. Germline-derived CDR1 and CDR2 are SGHDT and YYEEEE.

The chain carries TRBV11-3 and TRBJ2-7, with D uncertain. This CDR3 region has 11 residues. V lost 2 bases and J lost 5, with 4 bases in between. Germline loops: CDR1 SGHNT, CDR2 YENEEA. The DNA for the CDR3 is TGTGCCAGCAGCTTAAGCCACGAGCAGTACTTC. This encodes CASSLSHEQYF. Full variable domain (missing parts from reference TRBV11-3 and TRBJ2-7): EAGVVQSPRYKIIEKKQPVAFWCNPISGHNTLYWYLQNLGQGPELLIRYENEEAVDDSQLPKDRFSAERLKGVDSTLKIQPAELGDSAVYLCASSLSHEQYFGPGTRLTVT.

The CDR3 protein is CASSSFGQAGKLFF. DNA for the CDR3: TGTGCCAGCAGCTCGTTCGGACAGGCGGGAAAACTGTTTTTT. The rearrangement uses TRBV7-9 and TRBJ1-4; 7 bases are shared with TRBD1. V shed 4 bases and J 10 bases; nucleotides not matched to a gene: 9. This CDR3 spans 14 amino acids. CDR1 is SEHNR and CDR2 is FQNEAQ in the germline V gene (reference sequence). Filled out from reference TRBV7-9 and TRBJ1-4, the complete variable domain reads DTGVSQNPRHKITKRGQNVTFRCDPISEHNRLYWYRQTLGQGPEFLTYFQNEAQLEKSRLLSDRFSAERPKGSFSTLEIQRTEQGDSAMYLCASSSFGQAGKLFFGSGTQLSVL.

The V gene is TRBV15, the J gene TRBJ1-4; a possible D gene is TRBD1 (5 bases). The V gene lost 0 bases and the J gene lost 8 bases, with 7 bases spanning the gap. CDR3 size: 13 residues. Germline lookup yields CDR1 LNHNV and CDR2 YYDKDF (reference sequence). DNA for the CDR3: TGTGCCACCAGCAGAGACAGGGCGGAAAAACTGTTTTTT. This translates into CATSRDRAEKLFF. Using reference TRBV15 and TRBJ1-4 for the parts outside the CDR3, the full variable domain is DAMVIQNPRYQVTQFGKPVTLSCSQTLNHNVMYWYQQKSSQAPKLLFHYYDKDFNNEADTPDNFQSRRPNTSFCFLDIRSPGLGDTAMYLCATSRDRAEKLFFGSGTQLSVL.

The chain carries TRBV4-1 and TRBJ1-2; TRBD1 might be the D (6 bases). Germline-derived CDR1 and CDR2 are MGHRA and YSYEKL. The CDR3 consists of 13 residues. Deletions cut 8 bases from V and 2 bases from J, with 12 bases between. The CDR3 region is CASAGGANYGYTF. CDR3 DNA: TGCGCCAGCGCCGGGGGGGCGAACTATGGCTACACCTTC.

The gene calls are TRBV19 and TRBJ2-7; possibly TRBD2 for D (5 bases). The CDR3 totals 15 residues. Germline V lookup: CDR1 LNHDA, CDR2 SQIVND (reference sequence). Trimming pared 2 bases from V and 4 bases from J, leaving 15 bases between. Written as DNA, the CDR3 is TGTGCCAGTAGTATAACCCCCGGGTGGGAGTACGAGCAGTACTTC. This sequence encodes CASSITPGWEYEQYF.